Following are 17 T cell receptor beta chains from one sample sequenced in a study of cytomegalovirus exposure and HLA in healthy donors. 13 Jbeta primers and 60 Vbeta primers were used for the PCR. Clones were read by immunoSEQ multiplex PCR, and TCRdb kept only the in-frame ones, dropping some. The sample lists 60,000 to 90,000 clones, 70% seen once, with roughly 9.7% in the top ten. The sequencing sample was made of PBMCs. The source of these receptors is a woman between 45 and 60 years old in good health and CMV-seropositive.

The chain employs TRBV5-5 and TRBJ2-2; D is unresolved. Germline V CDR1 and CDR2: SGHKS, YYEKEE (reference sequence). Between the trimmed V and J ends, which lost 4 bases and 1 base, there was a span of 11 bases. This CDR3 region has 15 residues. CDR3 in amino acids: CASSIGTMNTGELFF. The CDR3, as DNA: TGTGCCAGCAGCATCGGTACTATGAACACCGGGGAGCTGTTTTTT.

The J gene is TRBJ1-2, the V gene TRBV7-9, with D possibly being TRBD1 (5 bases). The V end lost 5 bases, the J end lost 3 bases, and 10 bases lay between the germline ends. In germline, CDR1 is SEHNR, CDR2 FQNEAQ (reference sequence). The CDR3 length is 13 residues. CDR3 protein: CASSRQGDYGYTF. The CDR3 region has the DNA TGTGCCAGCAGCAGGCAGGGTGACTATGGCTACACCTTC.

A word on this clone: The junction and the germline gene differ at one end; a read error may be behind it. V and J are TRBV7-9 and TRBJ2-1, with TRBD2 identical over 13 bases. The V gene's germline CDR1 is SEHNR and CDR2 FQNEAQ (reference sequence). The CDR3 length is 16 residues. The CDR3 is CSSSLTSGGVNNEQFF. CDR3 in DNA: TGTTCCAGCAGCTTAACTAGCGGGGGGGTCAACAATGAGCAGTTCTTC.

There are a few counts of this clone. An end of the junction does not agree with germline; a read error may underlie this. This chain links TRBV7-9 with TRBJ2-4; 9 bases align to TRBD2. Per the germline V gene, CDR1 is SEHNR and CDR2 is FQNEAQ (reference sequence). There are 16 residues in the CDR3. CDR3 in DNA: TGTTCCAGCAGCTTAGTTGGCGGGAGGGACAAAAACATTCAGTACTTC. This codes for CSSSLVGGRDKNIQYF.

V gene TRBV13 combines with J gene TRBJ2-7; 7 nucleotides match TRBD2. V dropped 3 bases and J dropped 6; count of bases not matched to a gene: 11. Germline assignment: CDR1 PRHDT and CDR2 FYEKMQ (reference sequence). This CDR3 region has 15 residues. The CDR3: CASSFGGPAGIEQYF. CDR3 bases: TGTGCCAGCAGCTTTGGGGGACCAGCGGGGATCGAGCAGTACTTC.

This clone is a singleton in its sample. This chain joins TRBV10-1 and TRBJ1-2; 10 nucleotides align to TRBD1. The CDR3 contains 16 residues. Germline-derived CDR1 and CDR2 are WNHNN and SYGVQD (reference sequence). Losses at the gene ends were 6 bases for V and 5 bases for J; bases not matched to a gene: 12. CDR3 sequence: CASSENHGTGEYGYTF. The CDR3 coding sequence is TGCGCCAGCAGCGAAAACCACGGGACAGGGGAATATGGCTACACCTTC.

This chain links TRBV10-3 with TRBJ1-1, with D perhaps TRBD1 (5 bases). The germline gives CDR1 ENHRY, CDR2 SYGVKD. V shed 10 bases and J shed 3 bases, with 15 bases lying between them. This CDR3 contains 13 residues. This CDR3 reads CASRVQGDTEAFF. The CDR3 DNA reads as TGTGCCAGCCGCGTCCAGGGTGACACTGAAGCTTTCTTT.

The V call is TRBV5-1, the J call TRBJ2-1; D is possibly TRBD2 (6 bases). This CDR3 is 13 amino acids long. Germline assignment: CDR1 SGHRS and CDR2 YFSETQ. Between the trimmed V and J ends, which lost 3 bases and 3 bases, there was a span of 7 bases. The CDR3 here is CASSSGGYNEQFF. In DNA, the CDR3 is TGCGCCAGCAGCTCCGGGGGCTACAATGAGCAGTTCTTC. The full variable domain, rest sourced from reference TRBV5-1 and TRBJ2-1, is KAGVTQTPRYLIKTRGQQVTLSCSPISGHRSVSWYQQTPGQGLQFLFEYFSETQRNKGNFPGRFSGRQFSNSRSEMNVSTLELGDSALYLCASSSGGYNEQFFGPGTRLTVL.

This clone was counted a single time. V is TRBV2 and J is TRBJ2-3, with D possibly being TRBD2 (6 bases). The CDR3 extends over 14 amino acids. Germline values: CDR1 SNHLY, CDR2 FYNNEI. V gave up 6 bases and J gave up 0 bases, with 10 bases separating them. CDR3 in amino acids: CASRAGTSTDTQYF. The CDR3 nucleotides are TGTGCCAGCAGGGCCGGGACTAGCACAGATACGCAGTATTTT.

The V call is TRBV5-1, the J call TRBJ1-3; maybe TRBD1 (5 bases). Per the germline V gene, CDR1 is SGHRS and CDR2 is YFSETQ. The CDR3 covers 16 residues. Trimming removed 0 bases from V and 1 base from J, with 11 bases in between. The CDR3 region is CASSLAARQSGNTIYF. The CDR3 DNA reads TGCGCCAGCAGCTTGGCGGCTAGACAGTCTGGAAACACCATATATTTT.

The chain couples TRBV18 to TRBJ2-7; the match to TRBD1 covers 9 bases. Looked up from germline, CDR1 is KGHSH and CDR2 is LQKENI. V lost 6 bases and J lost 5; bases outside the gene matches: 11. The CDR3 covers 15 residues. CDR3 in DNA: TGTGCCAGCTCCCCTAACAGGGGGCGCGCCGACGAGCAGTACTTC. Its protein product is CASSPNRGRADEQYF.

The V and J genes are TRBV29-1 and TRBJ2-7, with 7 bases matching TRBD1. From germline, CDR1 is SQVTM and CDR2 ANQGSEA. The V and J ends lost 7 bases and 1 base, in that order; junction bases with no gene match: 22. The CDR3 runs 18 residues. CDR3 amino acids: CSGILTGTQGPPSYEQYF. CDR3 DNA: TGCAGCGGGATCCTAACTGGGACACAGGGGCCGCCTTCCTACGAGCAGTACTTC.

V and J are TRBV5-6 and TRBJ2-7; 10 nucleotides align to TRBD1. Germline values: CDR1 SGHDT, CDR2 YYEEEE. The CDR3 spans 16 residues. The J segment lost 6 bases and the V segment lost 0 bases, leaving 9 bases of the junction unmatched. CDR3 residues: CASSLAYWDRGGEQYF. CDR3 coding DNA: TGTGCCAGCAGCTTGGCGTACTGGGACAGGGGAGGCGAGCAGTACTTC. The full variable domain, rest sourced from reference TRBV5-6 and TRBJ2-7, is DAGVTQSPTHLIKTRGQQVTLRCSPKSGHDTVSWYQQALGQGPQFIFQYYEEEERQRGNFPDRFSGHQFPNYSSELNVNALLLGDSALYLCASSLAYWDRGGEQYFGPGTRLTVT.

The genes are TRBV10-3 and TRBJ1-1, with 7 bases lining up with TRBD1. The J segment lost 5 bases and the V segment lost 2 bases, leaving 2 bases of the junction unmatched. The germline CDR1 and CDR2 sequences are ENHRY and SYGVKD. CDR3 length equals 13 residues. CDR3: CAISETGETEAFF. In DNA, the CDR3 is TGTGCCATCAGTGAGACAGGGGAAACTGAAGCTTTCTTT.

This rearrangement joins TRBV4-1 to TRBJ1-3, with unresolved D. Germline V gene lookup returns CDR1 MGHRA and CDR2 YSYEKL. The CDR3 covers 15 residues. Trimming pared 4 bases from V and 1 base from J, leaving 11 bases between. CDR3 residues: CASSRLGLSGNTIYF. CDR3 DNA: TGCGCCAGCAGCCGTCTGGGCCTTTCTGGAAACACCATATATTTT.

This clone was detected ten times or more. The rearrangement uses TRBV6-1 and TRBJ2-2, with 8 bases lining up with TRBD2. From germline, CDR1 is MNHNS and CDR2 SASEGT. This CDR3 has 15 residues. The trim removed 6 bases at V and 1 base at J, leaving 4 bases unmatched. CDR3 sequence reads: CASRLTSENTGELFF. CDR3 DNA: TGTGCCAGCAGATTGACTAGCGAGAACACCGGGGAGCTGTTTTTT.

This clone was seen a few times. The chain couples TRBV5-4 to TRBJ2-4; TRBD1 agrees at 7 bases. Germline CDR1 and CDR2: SGHNT and YYREEE (reference sequence). J lost 0 bases, V lost 4 bases, and 7 bases had no gene match. This CDR3 has 16 amino acids. Written as DNA, the CDR3 is TGTGCCAGCAGCACCCGGGACAGCCTAGCCAAAAACATTCAGTACTTC. It codes for CASSTRDSLAKNIQYF.